This T cell receptor (beta chain) was identified during a study of T-cell reconstitution after alpha-beta-depleted transplantation in children. This clonotype was seen at least ten times. Trimming left V 6 bases short and J 1 base short, with 13 bases between. Germline assignment: CDR1 DFQATT and CDR2 SNEGSKA (reference sequence). The CDR3 loop spans 15 amino acids. TCRbeta library preparation incorporated unique molecular identifiers. TCRdb re-called the PCR reads through MiXCR, storing one row per CDR3 protein. This table holds over 200,000 distinct CDR3 sequences, approximately 10% found once. The material sequenced was PBMCs, taken before TCRalphabeta/CD19-depleted stem cell transplant. This sequence originates from a child younger than two with acute myeloid leukemia, due to receive a stem cell transplant. The chain is built from TRBV20-1 and TRBJ1-6; perhaps TRBD1 as D (5 bases). The CDR3 loop is CSASGGGSYNSPLHF. The CDR3 DNA is TGCAGTGCGAGCGGGGGGGGGTCCTATAATTCACCCCTCCACTTT.